These 12 T cell receptor beta chains were sequenced from one sample in a study of siplizumab effects on memory and regulatory T cells. Profiling relied on immunoSEQ multiplex PCR, and the TCRdb table lists in-frame clones only, not all of them. Of 100,000 or so clones listed, about 94% were seen once; the top ten hold roughly 0.15%. The sequencing sample was made of non-Treg CD4+ T cells sorted from blood. Receptors were obtained from a human donor in good health.

The V gene is TRBV6-5, the J gene TRBJ1-2; D is possibly TRBD1 (5 bases). The germline V gene encodes CDR1 MNHEY and CDR2 SVGAGI. Trimming removed 10 bases from V and 3 bases from J, with 12 bases in between. This CDR3 comprises 12 residues. CDR3 loop: CATTGGDYGYTF. Written as DNA, the CDR3 is TGTGCCACTACGGGGGGAGACTATGGCTACACCTTC.

The sample holds a few counts of this clone. The rearrangement uses TRBV9 and TRBJ1-1; D unresolved. Germline CDR1 reads SGDLS; CDR2 reads YYNGEE. There are 15 residues in the CDR3. Trimming removed 0 bases at V and 0 bases at J, with 9 bases between. The chain's CDR3 is CASSVVGSLNTEAFF. CDR3 nucleotide sequence: TGTGCCAGCAGCGTAGTGGGCAGCTTGAACACTGAAGCTTTCTTT. Drawing the rest from reference TRBV9 and TRBJ1-1, the complete variable domain is DSGVTQTPKHLITATGQRVTLRCSPRSGDLSVYWYQQSLDQGLQFLIQYYNGEERAKGNILERFSAQQFPDLHSELNLSSLELGDSALYFCASSVVGSLNTEAFFGQGTRLTVV.

The CDR3 DNA reads TGCGCCAGCAGCTTGTTTGGGGACAGGGGATTCTCTGGCTACACCTTC. It yields the protein CASSLFGDRGFSGYTF. V and J are TRBV5-1 and TRBJ1-2; 10 nucleotides match TRBD1. The V segment lost 1 base and the J segment 7 bases; nucleotides outside the gene matches: 10. CDR3 length equals 16 residues. CDR1 is SGHRS and CDR2 is YFSETQ in the germline V gene.

The chain couples TRBV10-3 to TRBJ1-4, with a tentative D call TRBD1 (6 bases). CDR1 and CDR2 (germline): ENHRY, SYGVKD. This CDR3 contains 16 residues. V lost 4 bases, J lost 3 bases, and 15 bases lay in between. The CDR3 protein is CAISGTRDTSNEKLFF. As DNA, the CDR3 is TGTGCCATCAGTGGGACCCGGGACACATCTAATGAAAAACTGTTTTTT.

The chain recombines TRBV7-2 with TRBJ2-1, with D tentatively TRBD2 (7 bases). This CDR3 has 15 residues. Germline V CDR1 and CDR2: SGHTA, FQGNSA. The germline V and J ends were trimmed by 1 base and 4 bases, with 11 bases remaining between them. CDR3 in DNA: TGTGCCAGCAGCTTAGTTGCGGGGGCTTACAATGAGCAGTTCTTC. As protein: CASSLVAGAYNEQFF. Full variable domain (rest looked up from reference TRBV7-2 and TRBJ2-1): GAGVSQSPSNKVTEKGKDVELRCDPISGHTALYWYRQSLGQGLEFLIYFQGNSAPDKSGLPSDRFSAERTGGSVSTLTIQRTQQEDSAVYLCASSLVAGAYNEQFFGPGTRLTVL.

The V call is TRBV5-6, the J call TRBJ1-6, with TRBD1 matching 9 bases. The CDR3 extends over 15 amino acids. CDR1 and CDR2 from the germline V gene are SGHDT and YYEEEE. V was clipped by 1 base and J by 7 bases; unmatched bases: 3. This CDR3 is CASSLRTGVNSPLHF. The CDR3 DNA reads TGTGCCAGCAGCTTGAGGACAGGGGTGAATTCACCCCTCCACTTT.

This chain links TRBV9 with TRBJ1-2, with TRBD1 as a possible D gene (5 bases). This CDR3 is 16 amino acids long. CDR1 is SGDLS, CDR2 YYNGEE, per germline. Trimming pared 0 bases from V and 4 bases from J, leaving 16 bases between. The CDR3 coding sequence is TGTGCCAGCAGCGTAGAGGCGGCAGGGTCCCCCTATGGCTACACCTTC. This sequence encodes CASSVEAAGSPYGYTF.

V and J are TRBV18 and TRBJ1-4, with 7 bases aligning to TRBD1. CDR1 is KGHSH and CDR2 is LQKENI in the germline V gene. This CDR3 has 16 amino acids. V lost 2 bases and J lost 3; bases outside the gene matches: 6. CDR3 sequence reads: CASSPIRGQPNEKLFF. The CDR3, as DNA: TGTGCCAGCTCACCAATCCGGGGACAGCCTAATGAAAAACTGTTTTTT.

This chain links TRBV7-6 with TRBJ2-7; 11 nucleotides line up with TRBD2. V shed 1 base, J shed 1 base, and the junction held 0 bases outside the gene matches. The CDR3 is made up of 15 amino acids. Germline V gives CDR1 SGHVS, CDR2 FNYEAQ. The CDR3 coding sequence is TGTGCCAGCAGCTTAGGACTAGCGGGATCCTACGAGCAGTACTTC. Its translation is CASSLGLAGSYEQYF. The full variable domain, with the rest looked up from reference TRBV7-6 and TRBJ2-7, is GAGVSQSPRYKVTKRGQDVALRCDPISGHVSLYWYRQALGQGPEFLTYFNYEAQQDKSGLPNDRFSAERPEGSISTLTIQRTEQRDSAMYRCASSLGLAGSYEQYFGPGTRLTVT.

J is TRBJ2-5 and V is TRBV19; 7 bases match TRBD2. V trimming: 5 bases; J trimming: 2 bases; junction bases outside the gene matches: 2. The CDR3 runs 13 residues. Germline values: CDR1 LNHDA, CDR2 SQIVND (reference sequence). CDR3 bases: TGTGCCAGTAGTTGGGGAGGGCAAGAGACCCAGTACTTC. It translates to CASSWGGQETQYF.

The chain joins TRBV5-5 to TRBJ1-5; D unresolved. The germline V and J ends were trimmed by 3 bases and 2 bases, with 12 bases remaining between them. From germline, CDR1 is SGHKS and CDR2 YYEKEE (reference sequence). The CDR3 totals 15 residues. The CDR3 region is CASSWGNLGNQPQHF. The CDR3 region has the DNA TGTGCCAGCAGCTGGGGAAATCTGGGCAATCAGCCCCAGCATTTT.

In its sample, this clone was seen once. The V and J genes are TRBV5-1 and TRBJ2-7; possibly TRBD2 for D (6 bases). The CDR3 runs 15 residues. V lost 3 bases to trimming and J lost 3 bases, with 16 bases between them. Germline V gives CDR1 SGHRS, CDR2 YFSETQ. The CDR3 is CASSYAGTLYYEQYF. CDR3 sequence (DNA): TGCGCCAGCAGCTACGCCGGGACTCTCTACTACGAGCAGTACTTC.